The text below deals with one TCR beta chain. Its matching antigen is unknown. Mouse gene names apply. The CDR3 end is not reached by the read, which stops 1 residue before it; the germline J gene fills it in. The CDR3 extends over 16 amino acids. V lost 0 bases and J lost 4; bases outside the gene matches: 1. Germline CDR1 is NNHNN and CDR2 is SYGAGS (reference sequence). The record originates from a study of tissue T cells after allogeneic stem cell transplantation. Sequencing used immunoSEQ multiplex PCR; TCRdb keeps in-frame clones, though not all of them. The repertoire holds about 490 clones, with more than 50% as singletons. Study-wide findings and caveats: The study did not identify alloreactive or antigen-specific tissue TCRs, and some clones might be persisting host cells. Across patients, clones rarely overlapped, yet motif clusters were shared tissue-specifically. Blood and spleen captured only part of the tissue TCR repertoire. Anatomically similar tissues had similar TCR repertoires within each patient.

The receptor comes from a female BALB/c mouse in good health. This mouse strain has H2-d as its MHC haplotype. Sample: gut tissue. The chain recombines TRBV13-2 with TRBJ1-6, with TRBD1 matching 10 bases. TRBJ1-6 is designated an ORF whose function remains uncertain. CDR3 protein: CASGDVGQGYNSPLYF. The DNA read from the CDR3 is TGTGCCAGCGGTGATGTGGGACAGGGGTATAATTCGCCCCTCTAC.